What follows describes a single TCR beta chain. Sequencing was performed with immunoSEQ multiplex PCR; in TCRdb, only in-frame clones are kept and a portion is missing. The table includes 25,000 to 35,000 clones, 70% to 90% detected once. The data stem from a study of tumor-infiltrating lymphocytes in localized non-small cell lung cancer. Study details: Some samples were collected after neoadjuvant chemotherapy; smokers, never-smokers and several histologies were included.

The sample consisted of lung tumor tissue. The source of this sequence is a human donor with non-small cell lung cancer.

CDR3 region: CASSPDRGNTQYF. The CDR3 region has the DNA TGTGCCAGCAGTCCCGACAGGGGCAATACGCAGTATTTT. The rearrangement links TRBV6-9 to TRBJ2-3; 8 bases fit TRBD1. Germline assignment: CDR1 MNHGY and CDR2 SVAAGI. Losses at the gene ends were 5 bases for V and 7 bases for J; bases not matched to a gene: 5. The length of the CDR3 is 13 residues.